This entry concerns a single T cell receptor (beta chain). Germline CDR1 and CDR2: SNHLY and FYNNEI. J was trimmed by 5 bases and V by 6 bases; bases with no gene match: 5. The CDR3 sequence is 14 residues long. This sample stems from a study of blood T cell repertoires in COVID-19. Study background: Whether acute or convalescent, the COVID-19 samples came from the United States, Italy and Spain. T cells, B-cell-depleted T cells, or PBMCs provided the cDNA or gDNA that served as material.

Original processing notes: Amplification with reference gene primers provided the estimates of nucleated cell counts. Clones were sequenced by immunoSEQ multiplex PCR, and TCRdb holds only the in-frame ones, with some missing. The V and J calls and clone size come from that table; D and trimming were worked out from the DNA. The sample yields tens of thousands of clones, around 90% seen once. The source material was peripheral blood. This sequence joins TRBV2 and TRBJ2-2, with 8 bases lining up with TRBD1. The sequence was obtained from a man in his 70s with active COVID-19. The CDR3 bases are TGTGCCAGCAGCGACAGGGGCGCAACCGGGGAGCTGTTTTTT. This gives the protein CASSDRGATGELFF. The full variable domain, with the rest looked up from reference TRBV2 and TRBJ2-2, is EPEVTQTPSHQVTQMGQEVILRCVPISNHLYFYWYRQILGQKVEFLVSFYNNEISEKSEIFDDQFSVERPDGSNFTLKIRSTKLEDSAMYFCASSDRGATGELFFGEGSRLTVL.